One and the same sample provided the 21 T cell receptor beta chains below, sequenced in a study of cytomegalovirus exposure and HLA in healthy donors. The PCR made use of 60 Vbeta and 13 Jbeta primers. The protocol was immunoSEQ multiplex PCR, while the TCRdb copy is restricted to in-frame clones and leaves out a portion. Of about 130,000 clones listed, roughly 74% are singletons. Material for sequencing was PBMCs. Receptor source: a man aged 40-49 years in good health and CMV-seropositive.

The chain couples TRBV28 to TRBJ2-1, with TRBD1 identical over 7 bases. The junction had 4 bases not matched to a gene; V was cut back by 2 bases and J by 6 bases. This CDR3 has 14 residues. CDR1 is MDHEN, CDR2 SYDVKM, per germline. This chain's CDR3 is CASSLRTGSNEQFF. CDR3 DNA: TGTGCCAGCAGTTTAAGGACAGGTAGCAATGAGCAGTTCTTC.

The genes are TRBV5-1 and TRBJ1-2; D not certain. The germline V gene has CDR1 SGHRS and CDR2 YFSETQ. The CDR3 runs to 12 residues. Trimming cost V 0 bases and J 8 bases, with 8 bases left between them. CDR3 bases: TGCGCCAGCAGCTTGGACTACGGCGGCTACACCTTC. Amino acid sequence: CASSLDYGGYTF.

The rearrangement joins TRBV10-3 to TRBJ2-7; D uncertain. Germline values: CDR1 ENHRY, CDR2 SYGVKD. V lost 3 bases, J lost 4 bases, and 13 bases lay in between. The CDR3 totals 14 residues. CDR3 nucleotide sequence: TGTGCCATCAGTGATAGTCGGCGGAAGTACGAGCAGTACTTC. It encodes CAISDSRRKYEQYF.

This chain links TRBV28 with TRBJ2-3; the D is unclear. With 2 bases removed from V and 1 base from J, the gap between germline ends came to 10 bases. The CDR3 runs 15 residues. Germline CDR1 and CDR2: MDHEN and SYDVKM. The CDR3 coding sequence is TGTGCCAGCAGTTTACACTCTCTTGGCACAGATACGCAGTATTTT. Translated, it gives CASSLHSLGTDTQYF.

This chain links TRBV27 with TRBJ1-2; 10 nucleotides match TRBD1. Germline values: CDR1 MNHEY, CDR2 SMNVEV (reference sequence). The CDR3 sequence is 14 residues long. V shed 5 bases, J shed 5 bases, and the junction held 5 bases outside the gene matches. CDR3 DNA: TGTGCCAGCAGTCCGCGGACAGGGGGTTATGGCTACACCTTC. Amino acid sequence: CASSPRTGGYGYTF.

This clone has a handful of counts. CDR3 region: CASSHRGPPYEQYF. For the CDR3, the DNA is TGCGCCAGCAGTCATCGAGGTCCCCCCTACGAGCAGTACTTC. The chain employs TRBV23-1 and TRBJ2-7; no definite D call. TRBV23-1 is assigned to the ORF class and has an uncertain function. This CDR3 is 14 amino acids long. Deletions cut 3 bases from V and 2 bases from J, with 11 bases between.

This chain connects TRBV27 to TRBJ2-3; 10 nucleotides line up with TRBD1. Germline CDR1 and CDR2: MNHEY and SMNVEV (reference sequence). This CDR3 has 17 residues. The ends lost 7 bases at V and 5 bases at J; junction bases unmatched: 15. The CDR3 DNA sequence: TGTGCCAGCAAGTCAGAGAAAGACAGGGGGCGCGTAGATACGCAGTATTTT. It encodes CASKSEKDRGRVDTQYF.

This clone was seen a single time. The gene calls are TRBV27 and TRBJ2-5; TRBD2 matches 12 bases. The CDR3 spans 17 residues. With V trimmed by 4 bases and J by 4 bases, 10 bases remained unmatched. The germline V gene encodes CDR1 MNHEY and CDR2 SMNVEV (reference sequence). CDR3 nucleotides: TGTGCCAGCAGTTCACCAGGACTAGCGGGAAGGGGAGAGACCCAGTACTTC. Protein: CASSSPGLAGRGETQYF.

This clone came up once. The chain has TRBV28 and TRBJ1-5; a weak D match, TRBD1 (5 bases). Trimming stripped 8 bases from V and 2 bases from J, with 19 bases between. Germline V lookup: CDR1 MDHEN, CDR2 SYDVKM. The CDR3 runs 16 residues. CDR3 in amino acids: CASGVPWGAGNQPQHF. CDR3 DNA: TGTGCCAGCGGTGTACCTTGGGGCGCGGGCAATCAGCCCCAGCATTTT.

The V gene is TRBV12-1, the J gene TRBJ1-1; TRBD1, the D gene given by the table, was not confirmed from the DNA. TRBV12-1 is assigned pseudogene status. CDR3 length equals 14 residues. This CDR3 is CASSPRIKGTEAFF. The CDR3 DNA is TGTGCCAGCAGCCCCCGTATAAAGGGGACTGAAGCTTTCTTT.

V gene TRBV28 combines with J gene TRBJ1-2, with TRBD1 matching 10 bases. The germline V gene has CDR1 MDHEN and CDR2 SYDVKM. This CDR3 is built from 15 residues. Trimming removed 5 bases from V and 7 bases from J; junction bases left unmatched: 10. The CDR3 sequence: CASSRLGQGRIGYTF. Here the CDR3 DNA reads TGTGCCAGCAGTAGATTGGGACAGGGGCGTATTGGCTACACCTTC.

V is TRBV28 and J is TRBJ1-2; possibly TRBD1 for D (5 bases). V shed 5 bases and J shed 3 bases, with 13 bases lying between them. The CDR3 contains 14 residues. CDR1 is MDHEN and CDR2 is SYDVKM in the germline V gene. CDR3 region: CASSEVKGHYGYTF. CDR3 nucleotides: TGTGCCAGCAGTGAAGTAAAGGGGCACTATGGCTACACCTTC.

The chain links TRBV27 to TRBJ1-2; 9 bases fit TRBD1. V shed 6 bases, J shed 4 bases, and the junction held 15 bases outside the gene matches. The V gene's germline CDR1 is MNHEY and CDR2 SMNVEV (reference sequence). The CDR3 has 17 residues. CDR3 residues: CASRSVGGTGTGYGYTF. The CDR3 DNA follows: TGTGCCAGCAGGTCCGTGGGGGGGACAGGGACTGGCTATGGCTACACCTTC.

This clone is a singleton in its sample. CDR3 DNA: TGTGCCAGCAGTGGACAGGACAGGGGGCGTTGGTACGAGCAGTACTTC. Protein: CASSGQDRGRWYEQYF. This sequence joins TRBV25-1 and TRBJ2-7; 11 positions match TRBD1. The CDR3 contains 16 residues. J lost 4 bases, V lost 4 bases, and 9 bases had no gene match. Germline CDR1 is MGHDK and CDR2 is SYGVNS.

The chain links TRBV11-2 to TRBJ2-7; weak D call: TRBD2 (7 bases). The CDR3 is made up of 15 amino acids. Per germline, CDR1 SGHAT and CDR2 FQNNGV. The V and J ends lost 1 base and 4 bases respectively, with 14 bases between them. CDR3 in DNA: TGTGCCAGCAGCTTAGGTCGGGGGCGGGAGTACGAGCAGTACTTC. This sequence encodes CASSLGRGREYEQYF.

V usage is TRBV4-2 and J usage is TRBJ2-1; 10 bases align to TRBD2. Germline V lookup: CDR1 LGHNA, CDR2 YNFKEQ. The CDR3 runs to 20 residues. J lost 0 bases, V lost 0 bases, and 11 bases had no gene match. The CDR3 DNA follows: TGTGCCAGCAGCCAAGATTGGGCTAGCGGGAGCGGGGGCTCCTACAATGAGCAGTTCTTC. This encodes CASSQDWASGSGGSYNEQFF.

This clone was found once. Here the CDR3 reads CSVATGTDSYEQYF. The CDR3 DNA is TGCAGCGTCGCTACCGGGACAGACTCCTACGAGCAGTACTTC. This chain joins TRBV29-1 and TRBJ2-7; 7 bases agree with TRBD1. The ends lost 6 bases at V and 0 bases at J; junction bases unmatched: 8. The germline V gene encodes CDR1 SQVTM and CDR2 ANQGSEA. The length of the CDR3 is 14 residues.

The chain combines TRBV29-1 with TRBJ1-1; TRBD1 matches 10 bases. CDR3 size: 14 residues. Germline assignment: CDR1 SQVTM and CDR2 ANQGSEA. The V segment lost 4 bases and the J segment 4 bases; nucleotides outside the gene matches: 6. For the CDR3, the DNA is TGCAGCGTTGCCAAGGACAGGGGGGCCACTGAAGCTTTCTTT. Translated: CSVAKDRGATEAFF.

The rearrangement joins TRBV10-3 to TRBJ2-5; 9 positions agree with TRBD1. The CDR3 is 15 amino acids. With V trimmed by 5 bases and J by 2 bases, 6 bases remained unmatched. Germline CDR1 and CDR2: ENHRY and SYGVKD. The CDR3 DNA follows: TGTGCCATCAGTATACAGGGGGCTGCGCAAGAGACCCAGTACTTC. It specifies CAISIQGAAQETQYF.

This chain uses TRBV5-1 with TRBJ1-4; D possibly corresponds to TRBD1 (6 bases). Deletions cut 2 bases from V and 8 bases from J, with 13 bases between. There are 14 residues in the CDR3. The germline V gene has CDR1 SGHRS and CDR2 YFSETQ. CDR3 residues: CASSFQGPGEKLFF. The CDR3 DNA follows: TGCGCCAGCAGCTTTCAGGGGCCCGGGGAAAAACTGTTTTTT.

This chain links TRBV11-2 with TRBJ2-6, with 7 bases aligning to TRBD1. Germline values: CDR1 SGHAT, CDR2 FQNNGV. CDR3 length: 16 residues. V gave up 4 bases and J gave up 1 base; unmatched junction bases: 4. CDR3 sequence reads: CASSSGGRSGANVLTF. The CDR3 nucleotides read TGTGCCAGCAGCTCAGGGGGTAGGTCTGGGGCCAACGTCCTGACTTTC.